The present T cell receptor beta chain was sequenced within a study of blood T cells in healthy people across ages. The V gene end was trimmed by 5 bases and the J gene end by 3 bases; junction bases not matched to a gene: 7. The CDR3 covers 15 residues. Germline V gene lookup returns CDR1 SGHTA and CDR2 FQGNSA. The draw of peripheral blood yielded ten milliliters from each donor. Points from the study as a whole: Both higher diversity and more naive CD4+ cells marked long-lived donors when set against aged donors. Roughly linear declines in TCR beta diversity per million T cells occurred with age.

A remark on this clonotype: Its target is unknown.

The use of a sample-barcoded 5' primer and a J-beta primer mix characterized a second PCR of about 7 to 12 cycles. With 12 random nucleotides, a template-switch adaptor tagged each individual cDNA molecule. TCRdb redid the calling of the 5' RACE reads with MiXCR, one entry per CDR3 protein. The sample includes approximately 810,000 distinct CDR3 sequences, around 36% of them seen just once. The sequenced sample was blood. The rearrangement uses TRBV7-2 and TRBJ2-3; 8 bases are shared with TRBD2. The receptor's source is a man aged 18 to 30 in good health. The CDR3 loop reads CASSPIAGRTDTQYF. Here the CDR3 DNA reads TGTGCCAGCAGCCCCATAGCGGGGAGGACAGATACGCAGTATTTT.